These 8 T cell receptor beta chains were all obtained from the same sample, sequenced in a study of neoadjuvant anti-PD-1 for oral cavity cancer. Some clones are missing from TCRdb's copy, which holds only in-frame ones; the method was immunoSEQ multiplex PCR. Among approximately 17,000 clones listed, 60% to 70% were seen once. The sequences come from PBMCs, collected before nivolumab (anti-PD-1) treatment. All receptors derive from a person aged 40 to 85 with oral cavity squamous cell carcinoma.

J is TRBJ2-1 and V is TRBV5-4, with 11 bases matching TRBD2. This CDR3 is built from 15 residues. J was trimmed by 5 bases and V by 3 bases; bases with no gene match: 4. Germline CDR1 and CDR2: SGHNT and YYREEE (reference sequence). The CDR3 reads CASSSTSGRDNEQFF. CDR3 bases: TGTGCCAGCAGCTCAACTAGCGGGAGAGACAATGAGCAGTTCTTC.

The DNA for the CDR3 is TGTGCCAGTAGTATTCGTCGGGAAAGAGTAAGCAATCAGCCCCAGCATTTT. Amino acids: CASSIRRERVSNQPQHF. V is TRBV19 and J is TRBJ1-5; D gene unclear. Germline V gene sequence: CDR1 LNHDA, CDR2 SQIVND (reference sequence). Trimming left V 3 bases short and J 1 base short, with 16 bases between. The CDR3 is 17 amino acids.

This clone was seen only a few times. Here the CDR3 reads CATSEDGETQYF. DNA of the CDR3: TGTGCCACTTCAGAGGATGGCGAGACCCAGTACTTC. The chain employs TRBV10-3 and TRBJ2-5; D gene ambiguous. This CDR3 has 12 residues. Looked up from germline, CDR1 is ENHRY and CDR2 is SYGVKD. V lost 10 bases and J lost 5, with 14 bases in between.

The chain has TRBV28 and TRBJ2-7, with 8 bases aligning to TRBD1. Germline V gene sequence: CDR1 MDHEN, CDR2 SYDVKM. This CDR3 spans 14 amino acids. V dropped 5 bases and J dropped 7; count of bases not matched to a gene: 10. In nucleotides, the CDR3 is TGTGCCAGCAGTCTAAAGGACAGGGCAGGAGAGCAGTACTTC. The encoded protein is CASSLKDRAGEQYF.

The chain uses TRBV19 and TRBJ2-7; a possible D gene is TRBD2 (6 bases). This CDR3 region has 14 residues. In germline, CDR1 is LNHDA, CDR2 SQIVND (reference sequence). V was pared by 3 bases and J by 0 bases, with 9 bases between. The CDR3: CASSIQGGSYEQYF. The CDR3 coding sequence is TGTGCCAGTAGTATCCAGGGAGGCTCCTACGAGCAGTACTTC.

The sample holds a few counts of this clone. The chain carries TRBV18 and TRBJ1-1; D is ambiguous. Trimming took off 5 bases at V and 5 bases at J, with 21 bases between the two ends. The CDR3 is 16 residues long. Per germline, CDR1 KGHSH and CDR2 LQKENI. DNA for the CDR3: TGTGCCAGCTCATCTATAATCGGACCTACGGGGACTGAAGCTTTCTTT. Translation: CASSSIIGPTGTEAFF.

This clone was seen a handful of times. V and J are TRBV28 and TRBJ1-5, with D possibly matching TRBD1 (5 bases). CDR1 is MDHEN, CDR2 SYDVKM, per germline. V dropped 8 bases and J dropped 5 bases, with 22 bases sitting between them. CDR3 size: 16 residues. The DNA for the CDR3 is TGTGCCAGCTATCCTACCGGGACTGGGAAATATCAGCCCCAGCATTTT. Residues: CASYPTGTGKYQPQHF.

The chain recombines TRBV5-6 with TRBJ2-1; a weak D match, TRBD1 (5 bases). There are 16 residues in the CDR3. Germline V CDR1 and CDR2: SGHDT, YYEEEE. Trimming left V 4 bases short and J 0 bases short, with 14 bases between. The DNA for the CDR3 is TGTGCCAGCAGCCTACGGACACCTACCTCCTACAATGAGCAGTTCTTC. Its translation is CASSLRTPTSYNEQFF.